A selection of T cell receptor beta chains follows, all from one sample in a study of human T cells and chemical hapten exposure. From the RACE reads, TCRdb called clonotypes with MiXCR, one entry per CDR3 protein. The sample consists of more than 85,000 distinct CDR3 sequences, about a tenth of them appearing once. The specimen comprised whole blood, sampled in connection with sensitization to the hapten diphenylcyclopropenone (DPC). These receptors came from a woman aged 40 to 50 with alopecia areata. Some clones in this sample may be carry-over from other donors' samples. CDR3s include the opening cysteine and the closing phenylalanine or tryptophan. A D gene is named only where the DNA matches it firmly. Size values are once, few and many counts, or a class for expanded clones, and some rows have none.

V	size	J	D	DNA	CDR3
TRBV24-1	.	TRBJ1-2	.	TGTGCCACCAGTAGCCCAGGGGAATCTCCTGGCAGTAACTATGGCTACACCTTC	CATSSPGESPGSNYGYTF
TRBV3-1	.	TRBJ1-6	.	TGTGCCAGCAGCCAAGGGAAGCGAGAACCCCTCCACTTT	CASSQGKREPLHF
TRBV25-1	many	TRBJ2-5	.	TGTGCCAGCAGTCTGGACGGGCGGAAGTTTGCCCAGTACTTC	CASSLDGRKFAQYF
TRBV27	.	TRBJ2-1	TRBD2	TGTGCCAGCAGTATCGGGAGTGCGGGGGGCTCCTACAATGAGCAGTTCTTC	CASSIGSAGGSYNEQFF
TRBV5-1	.	TRBJ2-1	TRBD2	TGCGCCAGCAGCTGGACTAGCGACCACAATGAGCAGTTCTTC	CASSWTSDHNEQFF
TRBV27	few	TRBJ2-7	.	TGTGCCAGCAGACCCTGGGGCCAGTTGAACGAGCAGTACTTC	CASRPWGQLNEQYF
TRBV7-2	.	TRBJ1-1	.	TGTGCCAGCAGCTTAGGCGGGGTGGAGAACACTGAAGCTTTCTTT	CASSLGGVENTEAFF
TRBV6-2/TRBV6-3	few	TRBJ1-1	.	TGTGCCACCCGGAGGAGAGGCACTGAAGCTTTCTTT	CATRRRGTEAFF
TRBV2	.	TRBJ2-3	.	TGTGCCAGCAGCGCCGGGACTTCGGGCACAGATACGCAGTATTTT	CASSAGTSGTDTQYF
TRBV29-1	many	TRBJ1-1	.	TGCAGCGTTGAAGGATTCATGAACACTGAAGCTTTCTTT	CSVEGFMNTEAFF
TRBV5-5	many	TRBJ2-2	.	TGTGCCAGCACCCTTCGCGGGGAGCTGTTTTTT	CASTLRGELFF
TRBV11-2	.	TRBJ1-6	TRBD1	TGTGCCAGCAGCTTAGTTGGGACAGGGGCATCACCCCTCCACTTT	CASSLVGTGASPLHF
TRBV6-5	many	TRBJ1-6	.	TGTGCCAGTACGAGGTTCGGCTCCTATAATTCACCCCTCCACTTT	CASTRFGSYNSPLHF
TRBV7-9	.	TRBJ2-4	.	TGTGCCAGCAGCTCTGCTGGGGAACCGGGAAACATTCAGTACTTC	CASSSAGEPGNIQYF
TRBV6-2/TRBV6-3	many	TRBJ2-5	TRBD2	TGTGCCAGCAGCAAACTAGCGGGGAACTTCCAAGAGACCCAGTACTTC	CASSKLAGNFQETQYF
TRBV7-6	.	TRBJ2-5	.	TGTGCCAGCAGCCCCCTCCAAGAGACCCAGTACTTC	CASSPLQETQYF
TRBV9	many	TRBJ2-7	.	TGTGCCAGCAGCCCTCACCCAGGGGAATCGTTAAGCTACGAGCAGTACTTC	CASSPHPGESLSYEQYF
TRBV29-1	.	TRBJ2-1	.	TGCAGCGAACAAGACGTTTCTCGCAATGAGCAGTTCTTC	CSEQDVSRNEQFF
TRBV7-9	few	TRBJ1-6	TRBD1	TGTGCCAGCACCTCACAGGGGGGCGGATCACCCCTCCACTTT	CASTSQGGGSPLHF
TRBV12-3/TRBV12-4	many	TRBJ2-1	.	TGTGCCGGGGGACGTAAATACAATGAGCAGTTCTTC	CAGGRKYNEQFF
TRBV6-2/TRBV6-3	many	TRBJ2-4	.	TGTGCCAGCAGTTACTTGGCGGTAGCCAAAAACATTCAGTACTTC	CASSYLAVAKNIQYF
TRBV7-2	few	TRBJ1-4	.	TGTGCCAGCAGCTTAAACAGGCCCCCGTCTGAAAAACTGTTTTTT	CASSLNRPPSEKLFF
TRBV6-1	many	TRBJ2-5	.	TGTGCCAGCAGTGAAACAGGGCCTGGTGTCACCCAGTACTTC	CASSETGPGVTQYF
TRBV6-6	.	TRBJ2-7	TRBD1	TGTGCCAGCGCCCGACAGGGCACTGGAGTCCACGAGCAGTACTTC	CASARQGTGVHEQYF
TRBV6-2/TRBV6-3	many	TRBJ2-1	.	TGTGCCAGCAGGAGGGGGGGTTACAATGAGCAGTTCTTC	CASRRGGYNEQFF
TRBV20-1	many	TRBJ2-5	.	TGCAGTGCTAGAGGGCAAACGGGGATTGCGGAGACCCAGTACTTC	CSARGQTGIAETQYF
TRBV20-1	many	TRBJ1-1	TRBD1	TGCAGTGCTAGTCCGGTCAGAGAGGGGGCCCCGGCGAGGCGGAACACTGAAGCTTTCTTT	CSASPVREGAPARRNTEAFF
TRBV29-1	.	TRBJ1-1	TRBD1	TGCAGCGTGACAGGGGGCACTGAAGCTTTCTTT	CSVTGGTEAFF
TRBV24-1	many	TRBJ2-7	.	TGTGCCACCAGTGCCGGACACTCATCTCTGGCCGAGCAGTACTTC	CATSAGHSSLAEQYF
TRBV7-2	many	TRBJ2-1	.	TGTGCCAGCAGCTTGATGCTAGGAGTTAACAATGAGCAGTTCTTC	CASSLMLGVNNEQFF
TRBV4-2	few	TRBJ1-2	.	TGTGCCAGCAGCCAGGCACAGGGCGACTATGGCTACACCTTC	CASSQAQGDYGYTF
TRBV12-3/TRBV12-4	few	TRBJ1-2	TRBD1	TGTGCCAGCAGCCCCGACAGGGGGCGCGGCTATGGCTACACCTTC	CASSPDRGRGYGYTF
TRBV12-3/TRBV12-4	.	TRBJ2-2	TRBD1	TGTGCCAGCAGTCTCGGACAGGGGGCCACCGGGGAGCTGTTTTTT	CASSLGQGATGELFF
TRBV7-9	few	TRBJ1-1	.	TGTGCCACCCACTACACTGAAGCTTTCTTT	CATHYTEAFF
TRBV7-2	few	TRBJ1-1	.	TGTGCCAGCAGCTTAGCGTCGTACACTGAAGCTTTCTTT	CASSLASYTEAFF
TRBV3-1	many	TRBJ2-3	TRBD1	TGTGCCAGCAGCCAAGGGACCCTCGCGGGGACAGGAGGGGGTGTTGAGCAGTATTTT	CASSQGTLAGTGGGVEQYF
TRBV15	few	TRBJ2-7	.	TGTGCCACCAGCAGAGATTTGGTACAGACCGAGCAGTACTTC	CATSRDLVQTEQYF
TRBV11-2	.	TRBJ1-5	TRBD1	TGTGCCAGCAACTCAGGGGGGGATCAGCCCCAGCATTTT	CASNSGGDQPQHF
TRBV20-1	.	TRBJ2-2	TRBD1	TGCAGTACCGACAGGGGGAGCACCGGGGAGCTGTTTTTT	CSTDRGSTGELFF
TRBV5-1	.	TRBJ2-3	TRBD2	TGCGCCAGCAGCTTGGCGCCTAGCGGGGGGTCTAGCACAGATACGCAGTATTTT	CASSLAPSGGSSTDTQYF
TRBV4-1	few	TRBJ2-1	TRBD2	TGCGCCAGCAGCCAAGATGGGAGAGGACTAGCTCTTGAGCAGTTCTTC	CASSQDGRGLALEQFF
TRBV6-1	few	TRBJ2-7	.	TGTGCCAGCACTATGACAGGAGCCTACGAGCAGTACTTC	CASTMTGAYEQYF
TRBV28	many	TRBJ1-6	TRBD1	TGTGCCAGCAGTTCACCCGGACAGGGAGTAACGTCACCCCTCCACTTT	CASSSPGQGVTSPLHF
TRBV5-1	many	TRBJ1-5	TRBD1	TGCGCCAGCAGCCCGGACAGGGGAAAACAGCCCCAGCATTTT	CASSPDRGKQPQHF
TRBV5-6	.	TRBJ1-2	.	TGTGCCAGCAGCTGGGGACCCGGGACGGCATATGGCTACACCTTC	CASSWGPGTAYGYTF
TRBV30	many	TRBJ1-5	TRBD1	TGTGCCTGGAGTGGACAGGGGAATCAGCCCCAGCATTTT	CAWSGQGNQPQHF
TRBV7-9	.	TRBJ1-1	TRBD1	TGTGCCAGCAGGGGACAGGTGAACACTGAAGCTTTCTTT	CASRGQVNTEAFF
TRBV4-3	many	TRBJ2-1	.	TGCGCCAGCAGCCAACAGATGGACGGGCCGACGTCCTACAATGAGCAGTTCTTC	CASSQQMDGPTSYNEQFF
TRBV7-8	.	TRBJ2-6	.	TGTGCCAGCAGCCTAGTCCCCGGGGGCACTGGGGCCAACGTCCTGACTTTC	CASSLVPGGTGANVLTF
TRBV14	many	TRBJ2-1	.	TGTGCCAGCAGCCAAGATCTACTACTCCGTCGTCCCGGCAATGAGCAGTTCTTC	CASSQDLLLRRPGNEQFF
TRBV7-6	few	TRBJ2-7	.	TGTGCCAGCAGCTTAGATCAAACCTACGAGCAGTACTTC	CASSLDQTYEQYF
TRBV6-1	many	TRBJ1-6	.	TGTGCCAGCAGTGAAGCAGGGACCTATAATTCACCCCTCCACTTT	CASSEAGTYNSPLHF
TRBV6-2/TRBV6-3	many	TRBJ2-2	.	TGTGCCAGCACCTACGGGACACTCCCGAACACCGGGGAGCTGTTTTTT	CASTYGTLPNTGELFF
TRBV4-1	few	TRBJ1-5	.	TGCGCCAGCAGCCAAGATCGGACGTATAGCAATCAGCCCCAGCATTTT	CASSQDRTYSNQPQHF
TRBV6-2/TRBV6-3	.	TRBJ1-6	TRBD1	TGTGCCAGCAGTTCTATTCGGACAGGCAATCGAAATAATTCACCCCTCCACTTT	CASSSIRTGNRNNSPLHF
TRBV14	many	TRBJ1-6	.	TGTGCCAGCAGCTATCTGTGGGGGATCAATTCACCCCTCCACTTT	CASSYLWGINSPLHF
TRBV9	many	TRBJ2-2	.	TGTGCCAGCGGGGGATACACCGGGGAGCTGTTTTTT	CASGGYTGELFF
TRBV4-3	few	TRBJ2-1	TRBD2	TGCGCCAGCAGCCAAGAGACCGGGGGGAGCTACAATGAGCAGTTCTTC	CASSQETGGSYNEQFF
TRBV11-3	few	TRBJ2-3	.	TGTGCCAGCAGCTTATCCCCCAGCACAGATACGCAGTATTTT	CASSLSPSTDTQYF